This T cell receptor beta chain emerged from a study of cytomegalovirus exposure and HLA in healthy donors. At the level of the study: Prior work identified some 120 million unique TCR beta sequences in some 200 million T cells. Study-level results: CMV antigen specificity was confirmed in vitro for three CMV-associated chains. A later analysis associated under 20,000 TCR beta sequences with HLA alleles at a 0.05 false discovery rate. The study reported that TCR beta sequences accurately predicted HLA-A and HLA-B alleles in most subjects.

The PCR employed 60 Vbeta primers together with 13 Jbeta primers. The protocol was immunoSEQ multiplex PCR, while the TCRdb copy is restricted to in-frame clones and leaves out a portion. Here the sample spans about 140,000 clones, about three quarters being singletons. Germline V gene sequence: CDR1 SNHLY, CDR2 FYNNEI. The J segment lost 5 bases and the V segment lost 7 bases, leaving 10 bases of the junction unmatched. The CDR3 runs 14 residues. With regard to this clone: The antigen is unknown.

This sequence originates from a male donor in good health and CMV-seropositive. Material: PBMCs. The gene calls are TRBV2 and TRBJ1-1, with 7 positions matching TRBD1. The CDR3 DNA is TGTGCCAGCACGACAGGGATCTCGCGAACTGAAGCTTTCTTT. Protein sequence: CASTTGISRTEAFF. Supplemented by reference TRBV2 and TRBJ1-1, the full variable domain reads EPEVTQTPSHQVTQMGQEVILRCVPISNHLYFYWYRQILGQKVEFLVSFYNNEISEKSEIFDDQFSVERPDGSNFTLKIRSTKLEDSAMYFCASTTGISRTEAFFGQGTRLTVV.